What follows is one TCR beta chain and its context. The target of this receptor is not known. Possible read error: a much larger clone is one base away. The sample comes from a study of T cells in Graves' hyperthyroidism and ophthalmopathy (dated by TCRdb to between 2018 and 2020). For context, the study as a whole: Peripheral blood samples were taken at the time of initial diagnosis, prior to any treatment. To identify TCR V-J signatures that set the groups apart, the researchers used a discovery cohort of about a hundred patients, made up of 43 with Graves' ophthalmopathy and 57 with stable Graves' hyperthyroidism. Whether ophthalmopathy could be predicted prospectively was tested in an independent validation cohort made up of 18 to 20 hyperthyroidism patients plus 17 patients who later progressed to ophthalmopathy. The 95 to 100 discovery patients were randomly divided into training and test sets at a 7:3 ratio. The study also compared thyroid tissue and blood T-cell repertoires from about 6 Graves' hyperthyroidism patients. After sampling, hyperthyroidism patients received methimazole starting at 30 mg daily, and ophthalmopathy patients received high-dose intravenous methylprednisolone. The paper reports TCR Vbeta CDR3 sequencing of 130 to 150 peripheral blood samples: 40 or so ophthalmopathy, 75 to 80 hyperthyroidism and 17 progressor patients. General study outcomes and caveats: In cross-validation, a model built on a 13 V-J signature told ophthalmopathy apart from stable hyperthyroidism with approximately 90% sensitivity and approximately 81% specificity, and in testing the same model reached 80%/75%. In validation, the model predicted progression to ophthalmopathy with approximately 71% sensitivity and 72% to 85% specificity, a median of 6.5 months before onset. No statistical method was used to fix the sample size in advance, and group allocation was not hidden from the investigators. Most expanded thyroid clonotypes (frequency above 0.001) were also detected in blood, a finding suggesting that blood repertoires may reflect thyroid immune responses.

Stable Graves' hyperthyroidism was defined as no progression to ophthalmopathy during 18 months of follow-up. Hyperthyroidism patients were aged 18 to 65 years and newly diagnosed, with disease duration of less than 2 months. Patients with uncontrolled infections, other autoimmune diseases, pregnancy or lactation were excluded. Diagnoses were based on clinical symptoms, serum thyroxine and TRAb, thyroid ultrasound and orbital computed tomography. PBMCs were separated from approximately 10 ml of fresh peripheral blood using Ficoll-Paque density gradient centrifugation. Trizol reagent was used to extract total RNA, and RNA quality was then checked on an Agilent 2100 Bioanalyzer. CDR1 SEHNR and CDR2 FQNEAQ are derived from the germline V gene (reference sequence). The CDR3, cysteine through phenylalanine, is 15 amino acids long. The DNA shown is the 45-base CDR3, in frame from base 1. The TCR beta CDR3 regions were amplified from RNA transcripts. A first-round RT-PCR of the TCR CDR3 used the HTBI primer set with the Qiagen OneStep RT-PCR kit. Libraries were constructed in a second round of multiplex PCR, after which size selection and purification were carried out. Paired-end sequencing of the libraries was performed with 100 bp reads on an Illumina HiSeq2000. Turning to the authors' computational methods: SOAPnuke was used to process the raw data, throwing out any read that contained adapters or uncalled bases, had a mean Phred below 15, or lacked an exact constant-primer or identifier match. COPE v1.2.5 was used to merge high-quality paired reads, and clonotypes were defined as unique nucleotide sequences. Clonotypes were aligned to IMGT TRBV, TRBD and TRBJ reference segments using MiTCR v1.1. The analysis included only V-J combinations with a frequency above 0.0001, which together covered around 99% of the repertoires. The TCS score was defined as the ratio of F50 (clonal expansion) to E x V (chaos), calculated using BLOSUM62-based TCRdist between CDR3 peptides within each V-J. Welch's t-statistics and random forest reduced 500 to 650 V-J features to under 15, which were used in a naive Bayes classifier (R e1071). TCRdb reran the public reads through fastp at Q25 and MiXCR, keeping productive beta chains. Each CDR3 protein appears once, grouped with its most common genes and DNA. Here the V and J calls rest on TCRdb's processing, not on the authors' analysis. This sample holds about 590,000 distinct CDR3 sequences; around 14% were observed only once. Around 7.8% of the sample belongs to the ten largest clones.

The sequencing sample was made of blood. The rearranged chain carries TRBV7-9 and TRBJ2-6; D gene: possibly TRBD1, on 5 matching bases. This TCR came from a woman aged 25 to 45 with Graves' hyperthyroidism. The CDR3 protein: CASSLWATGAHVLTF. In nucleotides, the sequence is TGTGCCAGCAGCTTATGGGCGACTGGGGCCCACGTCCTGACTTTC. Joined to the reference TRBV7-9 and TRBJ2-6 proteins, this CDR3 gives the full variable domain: DTGVSQNPRHKITKRGQNVTFRCDPISEHNRLYWYRQTLGQGPEFLTYFQNEAQLEKSRLLSDRFSAERPKGSFSTLEIQRTEQGDSAMYLCASSLWATGAHVLTFGAGSRLTVL.